This TCR beta chain comes out of a study of graft-versus-host responses after intestinal transplantation. On the study more broadly: Transplantation in recipients was multivisceral, liver-intestinal, or isolated intestinal. Tacrolimus and steroids were given for about three years to all recipients after anti-thymocyte globulin induction.

Produced via immunoSEQ multiplex PCR; TCRdb's table is partial and in-frame only. The sample has over 75,000 clones, about 88% seen once. This CDR3 has 16 amino acids. Germline-derived CDR1 and CDR2 are SEHNR and FQNEAQ (reference sequence). V dropped 4 bases and J dropped 3 bases, with 18 bases sitting between them. Study-wide findings and caveats: Early post-transplant HvG declines were associated with peak circulating GvH clone levels.

To note about this clone: The antigen is undetermined.

The chain recombines TRBV7-9 with TRBJ2-5, with a possible D match to TRBD2 (6 bases). This material consisted of unstimulated CD4+ T cells sorted from spleen or lymph node cells, taken before transplant. This receptor was identified in a human donor who was the organ donor for an intestinal transplant. The CDR3 DNA sequence: TGTGCCAGCAGCTCCCCCGCAGGGAGGCCTGAAGAGACCCAGTACTTC. It encodes CASSSPAGRPEETQYF.